These T cell receptor beta chains were read from a single sample in a study of shared clonotypes between healthy human individuals. TCRdb's copy holds only in-frame clones and misses some; the assay was immunoSEQ multiplex PCR. Among 2 million to 2.5 million clones, about 95% were seen once, and the ten largest hold 1% to 1.3%. Sequenced sample: naive CD8+ T cells sorted from blood. Receptors were obtained from a man aged 18-30 years in good health. Each CDR3 is given with its conserved first and last residue. A D gene is named only where the DNA matches it firmly. Size is stated for part of the rows, as once, few or many counts, or as a class when the clone is expanded.

TRBJ2-7	-	TRBV28	-	TGTGCCAGCACAAAAACGGGTTCGACCTACGAGCAGTACTTC	CASTKTGSTYEQYF
TRBJ2-5	TRBD1	TRBV7-9	-	TGTGCCAGCAGCTTCTCATTCGGGACAGGGGGTTCGTGGGCCCAGTACTTC	CASSFSFGTGGSWAQYF
TRBJ1-4	-	TRBV2	-	TGTGCCAGCAGTGAGACTGCCACTAATGAAAAACTGTTTTTT	CASSETATNEKLFF
TRBJ1-2	-	TRBV10-1	-	TGCGCCAGCAGCCAGGACAGTCCCTATGGCTACACCTTC	CASSQDSPYGYTF
TRBJ2-1	-	TRBV30	-	TGTGCCTGGAGTGGGGCTTTCTTCTGGTTCTTC	CAWSGAFFWFF
TRBJ2-7	-	TRBV30	-	TGTGCCTGGAAAGGCATCACCTACGAGCAGTACTTC	CAWKGITYEQYF
TRBJ2-7	-	TRBV6-5	once	TGTGCCAGCAGTTACTCGATCGGAGGGAATGTCAACGAGCAGTACTTC	CASSYSIGGNVNEQYF
TRBJ2-1	-	TRBV6-1	-	TGTGCCAGCAGTGACGGGGCAGGGATCTACAATGAGCAGTTCTTC	CASSDGAGIYNEQFF
TRBJ2-7	TRBD2	TRBV28	-	TGTGCCAGCAGTTTCCCCGGGGGGTGGTACGAGCAGTACTTC	CASSFPGGWYEQYF
TRBJ1-3	-	TRBV5-4	-	TGTGCCAGCAGCTTGGAGAACTCTGGAAACACCATATATTTT	CASSLENSGNTIYF
TRBJ1-2	TRBD1	TRBV7-8	-	TGTGCCAGCAGCTTAGGGGGGACAGCCATTAGGGGCTACACCTTC	CASSLGGTAIRGYTF
TRBJ2-3	-	TRBV5-4	-	TGTGCCAGCAGTAATGGGGATACGCAGTATTTT	CASSNGDTQYF
TRBJ2-7	-	TRBV9	-	TGTGCCAGCAGCACAGACCAGGCATCCCACGAGCAGTACTTC	CASSTDQASHEQYF
TRBJ1-1	TRBD1	TRBV27	-	TGTGCCAGCAGCCCACATGGGACAGGGGGGAATACTGAAGCTTTCTTT	CASSPHGTGGNTEAFF
TRBJ1-2	-	TRBV9	-	TGTGCCAGCAGCGTAGGAGGCCCCCGTACCTCTAGGGGGGATGGCTACACCTTC	CASSVGGPRTSRGDGYTF
TRBJ2-7	-	TRBV4-1	-	TGCGCCAGCAGCCAAGGCCTCGCCTACGAGCAGTACTTC	CASSQGLAYEQYF
TRBJ2-7	-	TRBV30	-	TGTGCCTGGAGTGTAGAAGATTTCTACGAGCAGTACTTC	CAWSVEDFYEQYF
TRBJ2-7	TRBD1	TRBV28	once	TGTGCCAGCAGGCTTATGGGACAGTTCTCCTACGAGCAGTACTTC	CASRLMGQFSYEQYF
TRBJ1-1	-	TRBV7-9	-	TGTGCCAGCAGCTTAGATGGTAGGCAGGGCGTCTGGGACACTGAAGCTTTCTTT	CASSLDGRQGVWDTEAFF
TRBJ1-2	-	TRBV6-5	-	TGTGCCAGCAGTTCGCTGCCGGCCCCCCCGACGGGCTACACCTTC	CASSSLPAPPTGYTF
TRBJ1-6	-	TRBV25-1	few	TGTGCCAGCAGTGAATCGAAGACGGGGAATTCACCCCTCCACTTT	CASSESKTGNSPLHF
TRBJ2-1	-	TRBV7-9	-	TGTGCCAGCGTCGGGGCTCGGATCGATGAGCAGTTCTTC	CASVGARIDEQFF
TRBJ1-5	TRBD1	TRBV30	many	TGTGCCTGGAGTAGGGGACAGGGAAATCAGCCCCAGCATTTT	CAWSRGQGNQPQHF
TRBJ1-6	-	TRBV7-3	-	TGTGCCAGCAGCTTCTTGGGGGGGAATTCACCCCTCCACTTT	CASSFLGGNSPLHF
TRBJ2-3	TRBD2	TRBV6-1	-	TGTGCCAGCAGTGAAGGCCACCCTGAGCGGGAGTCTTTTACGCAGTATTTT	CASSEGHPERESFTQYF
TRBJ2-3	-	TRBV7-2	-	TGTGCCAGCAGCCCACTACAAGATACGCAGTATTTT	CASSPLQDTQYF
TRBJ2-5	-	TRBV12-1	-	TGTGCCAGCACCTCCTCGGCCGGTGCGGAGACCCAGTACTTC	CASTSSAGAETQYF
TRBJ2-5	TRBD2	TRBV5-1	-	TGCGCCAGCAGCCCCCGGGGGGGGCTTCAAGAGACCCAGTACTTC	CASSPRGGLQETQYF
TRBJ2-1	TRBD2	TRBV30	-	TGTGCCTGGACCTTCGGGGGGGCACCCTACAATGAGCAGTTCTTC	CAWTFGGAPYNEQFF
TRBJ2-7	-	TRBV12-1	-	TGTGCCAGCAGCGCACCGACTAGCGGGAGATCCTACGAGCAGTACTTC	CASSAPTSGRSYEQYF
TRBJ1-1	-	TRBV13	-	TGTGCCAGCAGCTTACAAGGAATGAACACTGAAGCTTTCTTT	CASSLQGMNTEAFF
TRBJ1-6	-	TRBV7-6	-	TGTGCCAGCAGCTTAGGCGCAGGGGCCTATAATTCACCCCTCCACTTT	CASSLGAGAYNSPLHF